This TCR beta chain was documented in a study of blood T cell repertoires in COVID-19. About the study: The study drew acute and convalescent COVID-19 samples from the United States, Italy and Spain. The cDNA or gDNA used as material had been derived from T cells, B-cell-depleted T cells, or PBMCs.

This CDR3 is 13 amino acids long. Germline values: CDR1 LGHDT, CDR2 YNNKEL (reference sequence). The V end lost 4 bases, the J end lost 9 bases, and 13 bases lay between the germline ends. Authors' methods: Amplification with reference gene primers provided the estimates of nucleated cell counts. Repertoires were generated with immunoSEQ multiplex PCR, while TCRdb's copy carries only in-frame clones and drops some. The V and J calls and clone size were taken over from that table, and D and trimming were inferred from the DNA. Found here are 160,000 or so clones, about nine tenths of them singletons; the top ten hold 2% to 3%.

The receptor's source is a man between 18 and 35 years old with acute or convalescent COVID-19. The sample comprised peripheral blood. The J gene is TRBJ2-1, the V gene TRBV3-1 (or the pseudogene TRBV3-2), with TRBD2 as a possible D gene (6 bases). The chain's CDR3 is CASSLAVPPEQFF. The DNA of the CDR3 is TGTGCCAGCAGCCTAGCGGTCCCCCCTGAGCAGTTCTTC.